This T cell receptor beta chain derives from a study of identical twins. Via MiXCR, TCRdb re-called the 5' RACE reads, giving one row per CDR3 protein. This table holds 1.5 million to 2 million distinct CDR3 sequences, under 35% found once. Points on this clonotype: No antigen is known for it. At one end the junction does not follow the germline gene, possibly because of a read error.

CDR3 length: 11 residues. The germline V gene has CDR1 SGHTA and CDR2 FQGNSA. Study conclusions and caveats: Reduced insertions were recorded for abundant cord blood beta clonotypes, with no such pattern in memory repertoires.

The rearrangement joins TRBV7-2 to TRBJ2-1; D is uncertain. The sequenced sample consisted of cord blood. The TCR sequence derives from a newborn girl in good health. CDR3 coding DNA: TGTTCCAGCAGCTCTTACAATGAGCAGTTCTTC. Translating it yields CSSSSYNEQFF.